These T cell receptor beta chains were read from a single sample in a study of T cells in Graves' hyperthyroidism and ophthalmopathy. TCRdb passed the multiplex PCR reads through MiXCR, listing each CDR3 protein once. This sample carries 460,000 or so distinct CDR3 sequences, about 15% of them seen once, and the ten largest clones take less than 20%. The sequencing sample was made of blood. The receptors were gathered from a woman aged 18-29 years with Graves' hyperthyroidism. Both conserved end residues are part of each CDR3. The D gene is left open where the match is weak. A row's size may be missing; if present it is once, few, many or a size class.

clone size,D gene,J gene,V gene,CDR3 protein,CDR3 DNA
NA,TRBD2,TRBJ2-5,TRBV5-1,CASSTGTSGRAGQETQYF,TGCGCCAGCAGCACCGGGACTAGCGGGAGGGCCGGGCAAGAGACCCAGTACTTC
few,NA,TRBJ1-2,TRBV5-1,CASSPKGPIYGYTF,TGCGCCAGCAGCCCCAAGGGCCCCATCTATGGCTACACCTTC
NA,NA,TRBJ2-1,TRBV7-9,CASSLGAGLASNEQFF,TGTGCCAGCAGCTTAGGTGCAGGGCTTGCGAGCAATGAGCAGTTCTTC
many,TRBD2,TRBJ2-1,TRBV11-2,CASRRLAGEEQFF,TGTGCCTCTCGCCGACTAGCGGGAGAAGAGCAGTTCTTC
many,NA,TRBJ2-3,TRBV24-1,CATSDPGLSSLTDTQYF,TGTGCCACCAGTGATCCGGGGCTATCCTCCCTGACGGATACGCAGTATTTT
NA,NA,TRBJ2-2,TRBV18,CASSRDMHGGTGELFF,TGTGCCAGCTCACGGGACATGCACGGGGGTACCGGGGAGCTGTTTTTT
many,NA,TRBJ1-4,TRBV7-9,CASSRTLGDEKLFF,TGTGCCAGCAGCAGGACCCTCGGAGATGAAAAACTGTTTTTT
many,NA,TRBJ1-1,TRBV2,CASSPAQGKAFF,TGTGCCAGCAGTCCCGCCCAGGGGAAGGCTTTCTTT
few,TRBD1,TRBJ2-7,TRBV4-2,CASSQDDGTGFSEQYF,TGTGCCAGCAGCCAAGATGATGGGACAGGGTTCTCCGAGCAGTACTTC
many,NA,TRBJ2-3,TRBV3-1,CASSQGSGPTFTDTQYF,TGTGCCAGCAGCCAAGGCTCAGGGCCAACGTTCACAGATACGCAGTATTTT
many,NA,TRBJ2-1,TRBV27,CASSLGVRGASTSYNEQFF,TGTGCCAGCAGTTTGGGGGTCAGGGGGGCTAGTACATCCTACAATGAGCAGTTCTTC
few,TRBD2,TRBJ2-1,TRBV30,CAWNVGLAGHNEQFF,TGTGCCTGGAATGTAGGTCTAGCGGGGCACAATGAGCAGTTCTTC
many,TRBD1,TRBJ1-1,TRBV11-2,CASSLDWGTGWSNTEAFF,TGTGCCAGCAGCTTAGATTGGGGGACAGGATGGTCAAACACTGAAGCTTTCTTT
many,TRBD1,TRBJ2-3,TRBV7-2,CASSLRGQGGTQYF,TGTGCCAGCAGCTTAAGGGGACAGGGGGGTACGCAGTATTTT
many,NA,TRBJ2-3,TRBV7-2,CASSPGTHSPDTQYF,TGTGCCAGCAGCCCCGGGACACACAGCCCAGATACGCAGTATTTT
many,TRBD1,TRBJ1-1,TRBV5-1,CASSWTGFAEAFF,TGCGCCAGCAGCTGGACAGGGTTTGCTGAAGCTTTCTTT
NA,NA,TRBJ2-7,TRBV5-8,CASSLAGEEQYF,TGTGCCAGCAGCCTGGCAGGGGAAGAGCAGTACTTC
NA,TRBD2,TRBJ2-5,TRBV20-1,CSARLAGGPREETQYF,TGCAGTGCTAGACTAGCGGGAGGGCCACGGGAAGAGACCCAGTACTTC
many,TRBD1,TRBJ1-5,TRBV29-1,CSVGQGVGQPQHF,TGCAGCGTTGGACAGGGAGTAGGACAGCCCCAGCATTTT
few,NA,TRBJ1-5,TRBV19,CASSQQGYSNQPQHF,TGTGCCAGTTCTCAACAGGGTTATAGCAATCAGCCCCAGCATTTT
many,TRBD1,TRBJ2-5,TRBV29-1,CSGTAGTAQETQYF,TGCAGCGGGACCGCCGGGACAGCCCAAGAGACCCAGTACTTC
many,TRBD1,TRBJ1-5,TRBV28,CASLGGQNQPQHF,TGTGCCAGCCTAGGGGGACAGAATCAGCCCCAGCATTTT
many,TRBD2,TRBJ2-7,TRBV7-9,CASSLAGASGKEQYF,TGTGCCAGCAGCTTAGCCGGCGCTAGCGGTAAAGAGCAGTACTTC
once,TRBD1,TRBJ2-3,TRBV29-1,CSVTGGYSTDTQYF,TGCAGCGTCACAGGGGGCTATAGCACAGATACGCAGTATTTT
many,TRBD1,TRBJ1-5,TRBV5-6,CASSQQGRNQPQHF,TGTGCCAGCAGCCAACAGGGGAGGAATCAGCCCCAGCATTTT
many,TRBD2,TRBJ2-5,TRBV20-1,CSAPDWTSGAGETQYF,TGCAGTGCTCCGGACTGGACTAGCGGGGCGGGAGAGACCCAGTACTTC
NA,NA,TRBJ2-3,TRBV20-1,CSASGVPLTDTQYF,TGCAGTGCTAGTGGCGTCCCTCTCACAGATACGCAGTATTTT
few,TRBD1,TRBJ1-2,TRBV7-9,CASSNRDRGPWGYTF,TGTGCCAGCAGCAACCGGGACAGGGGGCCGTGGGGCTACACCTTC
NA,NA,TRBJ1-1,TRBV29-1,CSVEDRGSSRGADTEAFF,TGCAGCGTTGAAGATCGGGGTTCGAGTCGGGGTGCCGACACTGAAGCTTTCTTT
NA,NA,TRBJ1-1,TRBV18,CASSPPSMVNTEAFF,TGTGCCAGCTCACCCCCTAGTATGGTGAACACTGAAGCTTTCTTT
NA,NA,TRBJ2-1,TRBV6-1,CAISEPNYNEQFF,TGTGCCATCAGTGAGCCCAACTACAATGAGCAGTTCTTC
many,TRBD2,TRBJ2-3,TRBV2,CASSDESSGGRRHFSTDTQYF,TGTGCCAGCAGTGACGAATCCTCCGGCGGGAGGAGACATTTTAGCACAGATACGCAGTATTTT
NA,TRBD1,TRBJ2-7,TRBV19,CASSLRTGGTYEQYF,TGTGCCAGTAGTTTAAGGACAGGGGGGACCTACGAGCAGTACTTC
NA,NA,TRBJ1-1,TRBV5-5,CASRSGYEAFF,TGTGCCAGCAGATCGGGCTACGAAGCTTTCTTT
NA,TRBD1,TRBJ1-4,TRBV19,CASSWDSLNEKLFF,TGTGCCAGTAGTTGGGACAGTTTAAATGAAAAACTGTTTTTT
many,NA,TRBJ2-5,TRBV27,CASSLRSFLPGNETQYF,TGTGCCAGCAGTTTAAGGTCTTTCCTGCCCGGGAACGAGACCCAGTACTTC
few,NA,TRBJ1-3,TRBV27,CASSSLPFGGNTIYF,TGTGCCAGCAGTTCTCTTCCGTTTGGCGGAAACACCATATATTTT
NA,TRBD1,TRBJ1-2,TRBV19,CASSEIGGPYGYTF,TGTGCCAGTAGTGAGATAGGGGGCCCCTATGGCTACACCTTC
NA,NA,TRBJ1-1,TRBV11-1,CASSRSLGRIDTEAFF,TGTGCCAGCAGCAGAAGTCTGGGGCGAATTGACACTGAAGCTTTCTTT
NA,TRBD2,TRBJ2-3,TRBV29-1,CSAGTSGPDTQYF,TGCAGCGCCGGGACTAGCGGGCCCGATACGCAGTATTTT
many,NA,TRBJ2-5,TRBV11-3,CASSLHGQRAQETQYF,TGTGCCAGCAGCTTGCACGGCCAGAGGGCCCAAGAGACCCAGTACTTC
few,NA,TRBJ1-5,TRBV30,CAWSEGGGSQPQHF,TGTGCCTGGAGCGAAGGTGGAGGTAGCCAGCCCCAGCATTTT